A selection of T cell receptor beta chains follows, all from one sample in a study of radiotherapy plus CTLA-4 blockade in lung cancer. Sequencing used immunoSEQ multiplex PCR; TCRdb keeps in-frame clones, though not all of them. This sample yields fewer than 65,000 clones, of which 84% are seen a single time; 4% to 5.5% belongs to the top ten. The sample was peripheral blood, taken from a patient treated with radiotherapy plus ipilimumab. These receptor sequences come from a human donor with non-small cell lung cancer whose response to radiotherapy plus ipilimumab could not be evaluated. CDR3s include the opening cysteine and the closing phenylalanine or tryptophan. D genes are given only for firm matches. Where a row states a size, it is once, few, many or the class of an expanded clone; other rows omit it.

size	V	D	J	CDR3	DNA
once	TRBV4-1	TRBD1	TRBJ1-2	CASSPGQGAKGYTF	TGCGCCAGCAGCCCGGGACAGGGGGCGAAGGGCTACACCTTC
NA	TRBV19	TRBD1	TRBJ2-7	CASSMGGQGIPYEQYF	TGTGCCAGTAGTATGGGTGGACAGGGGATCCCCTACGAGCAGTACTTC
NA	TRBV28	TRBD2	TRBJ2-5	CASSSLEGGAETQYF	TGTGCCAGCAGTTCTTTAGAGGGAGGGGCAGAGACCCAGTACTTC
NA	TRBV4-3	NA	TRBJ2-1	CASSESTSYNEQFF	TGCGCCAGCAGCGAGAGCACGTCCTACAATGAGCAGTTCTTC
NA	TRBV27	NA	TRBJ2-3	CASSDVREPGGTQYF	TGTGCCAGCAGTGACGTCCGGGAGCCAGGAGGGACGCAGTATTTT
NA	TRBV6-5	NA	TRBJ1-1	CASSYGRVTEAFF	TGTGCCAGCAGTTACGGGAGAGTAACTGAAGCTTTCTTT
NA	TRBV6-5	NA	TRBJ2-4	CASSADFLIQYF	TGTGCCAGCAGTGCGGATTTCCTCATTCAGTACTTC
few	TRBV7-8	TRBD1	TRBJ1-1	CASSRQGAPNTEAFF	TGTGCCAGCAGTAGACAGGGGGCGCCGAACACTGAAGCTTTCTTT
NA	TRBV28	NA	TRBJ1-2	CASSGGSYGYTF	TGTGCCAGCAGTGGAGGGTCCTATGGCTACACCTTC
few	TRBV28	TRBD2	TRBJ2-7	CASAFGGSGASYEQYF	TGTGCCAGCGCGTTCGGCGGGAGCGGGGCTTCCTACGAGCAGTACTTC
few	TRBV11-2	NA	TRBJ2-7	CASSPRRLVGYEQYF	TGTGCCAGCAGCCCACGCAGGTTAGTGGGCTACGAGCAGTACTTC
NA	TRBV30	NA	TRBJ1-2	CAWSVRARGDAGYTF	TGTGCCTGGAGTGTACGAGCCAGGGGAGATGCTGGCTACACCTTC
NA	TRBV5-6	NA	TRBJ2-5	CASSPAGSGPPTSETQYF	TGTGCCAGCAGCCCGGCGGGAAGCGGACCACCAACGTCGGAGACCCAGTACTTC
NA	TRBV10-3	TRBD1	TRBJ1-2	CAIRAGGSNYGYTF	TGTGCCATCAGGGCAGGGGGTTCTAACTATGGCTACACCTTC
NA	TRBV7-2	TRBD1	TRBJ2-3	CASSRDRGTDTQYF	TGTGCCAGCAGCCGAGACAGGGGCACAGATACGCAGTATTTT
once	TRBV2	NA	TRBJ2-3	CASSSGTDTQYF	TGTGCCAGCAGTTCAGGCACAGATACGCAGTATTTT
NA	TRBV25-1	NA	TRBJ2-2	CASRDTRPGTGELFF	TGTGCCAGCAGGGACACCCGACCGGGCACCGGGGAGCTGTTTTTT
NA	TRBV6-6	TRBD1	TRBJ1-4	CASSPNRDSNEKLFF	TGTGCCAGCAGCCCTAACCGGGACAGTAATGAAAAACTGTTTTTT
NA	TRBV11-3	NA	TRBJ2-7	CASSLVASGCTPSYEQYF	TGTGCCAGCAGCTTAGTAGCCAGCGGGTGTACCCCTTCCTACGAGCAGTACTTC
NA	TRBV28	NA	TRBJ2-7	CASSRGTASYEQYF	TGTGCCAGCAGTCGCGGGACAGCCTCCTACGAGCAGTACTTC
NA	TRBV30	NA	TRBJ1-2	CAWQPQYGYTF	TGTGCCTGGCAACCCCAGTATGGCTACACCTTC
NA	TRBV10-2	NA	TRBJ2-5	CASSLWGSIQETQYF	TGCGCCAGCAGCCTCTGGGGCAGCATCCAAGAGACCCAGTACTTC
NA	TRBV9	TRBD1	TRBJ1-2	CASSVVGTGAHYGYTF	TGTGCCAGCAGCGTAGTCGGGACAGGGGCGCACTATGGCTACACCTTC
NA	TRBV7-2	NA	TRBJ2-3	CASSPTSRGTDTQYF	TGTGCCAGCAGCCCTACTAGTAGGGGCACAGATACGCAGTATTTT
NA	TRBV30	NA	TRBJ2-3	CAWSVGVADTQYF	TGTGCCTGGAGTGTCGGGGTCGCAGATACGCAGTATTTT
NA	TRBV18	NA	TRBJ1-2	CASSPPQPDKYGYTF	TGTGCCAGCTCACCCCCGCAGCCTGACAAATATGGCTACACCTTC
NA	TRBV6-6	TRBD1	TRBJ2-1	CASSYVRQGGVDEQFF	TGTGCCAGCAGTTACGTGAGACAGGGGGGGGTGGATGAGCAGTTCTTC
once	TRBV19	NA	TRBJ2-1	CATHNEKNYNEQFF	TGTGCCACCCATAACGAGAAGAATTACAATGAGCAGTTCTTC